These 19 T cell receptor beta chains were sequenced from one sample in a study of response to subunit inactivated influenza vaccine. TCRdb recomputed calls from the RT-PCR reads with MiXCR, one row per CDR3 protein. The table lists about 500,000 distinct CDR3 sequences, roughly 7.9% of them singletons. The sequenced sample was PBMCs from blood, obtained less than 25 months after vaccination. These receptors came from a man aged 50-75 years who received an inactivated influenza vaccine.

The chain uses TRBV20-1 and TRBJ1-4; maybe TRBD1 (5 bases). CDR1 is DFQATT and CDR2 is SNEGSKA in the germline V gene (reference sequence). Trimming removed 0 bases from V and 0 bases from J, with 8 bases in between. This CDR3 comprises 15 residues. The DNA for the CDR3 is TGCAGTGCTAGAGATATGGGGGCAACTAATGAAAAACTGTTTTTT. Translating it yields CSARDMGATNEKLFF.

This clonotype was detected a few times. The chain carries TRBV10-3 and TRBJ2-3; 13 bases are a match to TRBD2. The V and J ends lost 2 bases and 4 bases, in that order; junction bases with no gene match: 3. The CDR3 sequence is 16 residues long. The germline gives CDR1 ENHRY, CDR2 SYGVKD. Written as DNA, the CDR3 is TGTGCCATCAGTGAGCCACTAGCGGGGGGGGCAGATACGCAGTATTTT. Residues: CAISEPLAGGADTQYF.

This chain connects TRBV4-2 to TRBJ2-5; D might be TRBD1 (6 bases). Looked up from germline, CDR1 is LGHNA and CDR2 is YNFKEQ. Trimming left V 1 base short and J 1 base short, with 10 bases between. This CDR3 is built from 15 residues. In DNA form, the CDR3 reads TGTGCCAGCAGCCAAGTGAGGGGGACCCAAGAGACCCAGTACTTC. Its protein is CASSQVRGTQETQYF.

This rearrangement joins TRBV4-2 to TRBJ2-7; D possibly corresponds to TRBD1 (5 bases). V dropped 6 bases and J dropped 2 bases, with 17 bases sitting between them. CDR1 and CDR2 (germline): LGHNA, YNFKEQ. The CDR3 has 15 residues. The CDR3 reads CASRFRDIEPYEQYF. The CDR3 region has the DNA TGTGCCAGCAGATTCAGGGATATAGAGCCCTACGAGCAGTACTTC.

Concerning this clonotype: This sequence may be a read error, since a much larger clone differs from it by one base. The CDR3 coding sequence is TGCGCCAGCAGCTTCCATGCGGGCGCGACGACTGGGGCCAACGTCCTGACTTTC. Encoded protein: CASSFHAGATTGANVLTF. V and J are TRBV5-1 and TRBJ2-6; weak D call: TRBD2 (5 bases). The CDR3 is made up of 18 amino acids. With 2 bases removed from V and 2 bases from J, the gap between germline ends came to 17 bases. The germline CDR1 and CDR2 sequences are SGHRS and YFSETQ.

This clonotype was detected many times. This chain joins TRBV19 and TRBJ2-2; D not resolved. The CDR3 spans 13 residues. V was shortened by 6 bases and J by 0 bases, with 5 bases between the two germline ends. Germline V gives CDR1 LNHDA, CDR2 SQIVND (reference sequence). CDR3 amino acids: CASSWTNTGELFF. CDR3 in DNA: TGTGCCAGTAGCTGGACGAACACCGGGGAGCTGTTTTTT.

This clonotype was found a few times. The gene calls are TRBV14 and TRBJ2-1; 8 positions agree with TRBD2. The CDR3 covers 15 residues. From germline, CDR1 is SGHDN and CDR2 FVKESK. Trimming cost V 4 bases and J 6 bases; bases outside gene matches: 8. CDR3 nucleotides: TGTGCCAGCAGCCGGGGACTAGGGAGAGTCAATGAGCAGTTCTTC. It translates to CASSRGLGRVNEQFF.

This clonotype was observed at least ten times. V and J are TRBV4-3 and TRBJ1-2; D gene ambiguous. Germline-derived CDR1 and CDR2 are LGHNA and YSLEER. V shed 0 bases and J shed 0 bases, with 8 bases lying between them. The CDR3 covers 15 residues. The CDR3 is CASSQDVGANYGYTF. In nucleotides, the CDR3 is TGCGCCAGCAGCCAAGATGTTGGGGCTAACTATGGCTACACCTTC.

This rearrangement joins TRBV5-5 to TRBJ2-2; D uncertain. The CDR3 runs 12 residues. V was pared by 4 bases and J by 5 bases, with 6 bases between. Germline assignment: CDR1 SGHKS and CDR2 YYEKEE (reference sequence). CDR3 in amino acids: CASSTWTGELFF. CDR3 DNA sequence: TGTGCCAGCAGCACCTGGACCGGGGAGCTGTTTTTT.

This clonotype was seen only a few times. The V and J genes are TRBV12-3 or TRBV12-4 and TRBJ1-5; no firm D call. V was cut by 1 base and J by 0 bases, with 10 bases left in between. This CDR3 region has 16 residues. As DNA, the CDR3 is TGTGCCAGCAGTTTAGAGGTAACAGTTAGCAATCAGCCCCAGCATTTT. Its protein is CASSLEVTVSNQPQHF.

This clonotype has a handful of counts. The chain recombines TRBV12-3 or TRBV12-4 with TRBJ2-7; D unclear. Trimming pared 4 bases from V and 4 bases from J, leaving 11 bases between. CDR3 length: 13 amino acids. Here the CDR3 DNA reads TGTGCCAGCAGTTCAACGATCAGATACGAGCAGTACTTC. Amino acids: CASSSTIRYEQYF.

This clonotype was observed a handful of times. The CDR3 coding sequence is TGCAGTGCTAGCGGGAGAGGTTCCTACGAGCAGTACTTC. Translation: CSASGRGSYEQYF. The genes are TRBV20-1 and TRBJ2-7; D might be TRBD2 (6 bases). Looked up from germline, CDR1 is DFQATT and CDR2 is SNEGSKA (reference sequence). This CDR3 has 13 residues. V shed 3 bases and J shed 1 base, with 10 bases lying between them.

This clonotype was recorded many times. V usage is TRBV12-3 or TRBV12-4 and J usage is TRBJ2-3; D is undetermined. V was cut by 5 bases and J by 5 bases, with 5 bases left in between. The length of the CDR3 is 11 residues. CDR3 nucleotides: TGTGCCAGCAGTGTGCGAGATACGCAGTATTTT. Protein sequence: CASSVRDTQYF.

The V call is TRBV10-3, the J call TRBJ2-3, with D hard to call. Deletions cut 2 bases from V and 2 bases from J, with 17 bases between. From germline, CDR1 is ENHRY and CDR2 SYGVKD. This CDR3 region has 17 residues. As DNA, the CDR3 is TGTGCCATCAGTGAGGGATCAAGGGTCCGGCACACAGATACGCAGTATTTT. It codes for CAISEGSRVRHTDTQYF.

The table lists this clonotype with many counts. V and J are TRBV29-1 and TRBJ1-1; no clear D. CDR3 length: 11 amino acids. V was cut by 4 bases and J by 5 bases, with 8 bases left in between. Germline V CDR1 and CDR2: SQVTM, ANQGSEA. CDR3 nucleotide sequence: TGCAGCGTTGGCGGGGAAACTGAAGCTTTCTTT. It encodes CSVGGETEAFF.

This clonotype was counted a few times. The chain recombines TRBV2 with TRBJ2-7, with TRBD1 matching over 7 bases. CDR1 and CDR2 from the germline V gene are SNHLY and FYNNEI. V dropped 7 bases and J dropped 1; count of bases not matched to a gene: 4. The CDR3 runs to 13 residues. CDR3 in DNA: TGTGCCAGCAAACGGGACAGTTCCTACGAGCAGTACTTC. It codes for CASKRDSSYEQYF.

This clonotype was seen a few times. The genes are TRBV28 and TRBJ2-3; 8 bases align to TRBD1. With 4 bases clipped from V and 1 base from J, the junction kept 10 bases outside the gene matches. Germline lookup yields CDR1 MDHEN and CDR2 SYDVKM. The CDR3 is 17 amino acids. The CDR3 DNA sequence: TGTGCCAGCAGTTCCCCTCACCCGGGACAGGGCACAGATACGCAGTATTTT. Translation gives CASSSPHPGQGTDTQYF.

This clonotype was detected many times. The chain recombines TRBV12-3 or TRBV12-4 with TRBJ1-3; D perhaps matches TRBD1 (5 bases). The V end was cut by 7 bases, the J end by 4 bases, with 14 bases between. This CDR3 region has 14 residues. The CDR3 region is CASKGRKDGNTIYF. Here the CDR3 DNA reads TGTGCCAGCAAGGGGAGGAAGGACGGAAACACCATATATTTT.

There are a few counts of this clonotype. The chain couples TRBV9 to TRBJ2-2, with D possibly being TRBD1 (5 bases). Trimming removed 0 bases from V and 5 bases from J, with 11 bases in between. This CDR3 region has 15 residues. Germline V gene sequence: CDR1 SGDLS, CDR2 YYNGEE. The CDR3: CASSVGGHKTGELFF. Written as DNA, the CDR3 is TGTGCCAGCAGCGTAGGAGGACATAAAACCGGGGAGCTGTTTTTT.